Here is one T cell receptor beta chain with its context. Its antigen is unidentified. This entry belongs to a study of cytomegalovirus exposure and HLA in healthy donors. Study overall: HLA-typed donors were the source of around 80 million unique TCRs, which an early data release held.

Study-wide results and caveats: The study flagged roughly 160 TCR beta chains as cytomegalovirus-associated.

The CDR3 consists of 16 residues. Trimming stripped 1 base from V and 0 bases from J, with 7 bases between. Germline V gives CDR1 LNHNV, CDR2 YYDKDF (reference sequence). PCR amplification relied on 60 Vbeta primers (plus 13 Jbeta primers). TCRdb's copy holds only in-frame clones and misses some; the assay was immunoSEQ multiplex PCR. The table shows approximately 150,000 clones, with around 80% occurring only once. The sample was PBMCs. This sequence originates from a woman in her thirties in good health and CMV-seronegative. The V gene is TRBV15, the J gene TRBJ2-6; tentatively, D is TRBD1 (6 bases). In DNA form, the CDR3 reads TGTGCCACCAGCAGAGGACAGGCCTCTGGGGCCAACGTCCTGACTTTC. It encodes CATSRGQASGANVLTF.